This TCR beta chain emerged from a study of naive and memory T cell subsets. Study observations and caveats: This RNA-based method may be sensitive to activation-related transcript changes.

The CDR3 has 16 amino acids. V was shortened by 2 bases and J by 2 bases, with 15 bases between the two germline ends. Germline lookup yields CDR1 MDHEN and CDR2 SYDVKM. The table lists this clonotype with a few counts. No antigen is known for it. Ligated cDNA underwent four rounds of PCR with nested alpha and beta constant region primers and SP2. A single record per CDR3 protein comes from TCRdb applying MiXCR to the 5' RACE reads. This sample yields more than 60,000 distinct CDR3 sequences, of which 8% to 9% are seen a single time; under 25% belongs to the top ten. An oligonucleotide containing a UMI was ligated to the 3' end of TCR cDNA. Input was roughly 1 to 1000 ng of DNase-treated total RNA without cell sorting.

This TCR was recovered from a female donor in good health. This chain uses TRBV28 with TRBJ2-5; maybe TRBD2 (6 bases). The CDR3 protein is CASSLDWAGRQETQYF. The CDR3 bases are TGTGCCAGCAGTTTAGACTGGGCTGGGAGGCAAGAGACCCAGTACTTC.